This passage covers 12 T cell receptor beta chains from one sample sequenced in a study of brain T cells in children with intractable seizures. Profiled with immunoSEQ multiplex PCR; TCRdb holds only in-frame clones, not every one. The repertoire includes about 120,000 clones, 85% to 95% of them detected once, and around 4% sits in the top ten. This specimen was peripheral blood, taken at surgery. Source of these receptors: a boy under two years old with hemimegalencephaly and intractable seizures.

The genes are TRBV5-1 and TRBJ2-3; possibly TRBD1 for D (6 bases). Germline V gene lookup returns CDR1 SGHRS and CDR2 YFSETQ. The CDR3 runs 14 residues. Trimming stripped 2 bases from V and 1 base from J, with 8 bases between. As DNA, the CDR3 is TGCGCCAGCAGCTTCCCAGGGGGCACAGATACGCAGTATTTT. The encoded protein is CASSFPGGTDTQYF.

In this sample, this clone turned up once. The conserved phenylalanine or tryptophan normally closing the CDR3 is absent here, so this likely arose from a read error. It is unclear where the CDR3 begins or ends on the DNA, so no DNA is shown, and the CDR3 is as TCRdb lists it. The CDR3 loop reads CASTSARDRALPGV. This sequence joins TRBV28 and TRBJ1-2; the D call in the table, TRBD1, was not verified against the DNA. Termini included, the CDR3 measures 14 amino acids. CDR1 is MDHEN, CDR2 SYDVKM, per germline.

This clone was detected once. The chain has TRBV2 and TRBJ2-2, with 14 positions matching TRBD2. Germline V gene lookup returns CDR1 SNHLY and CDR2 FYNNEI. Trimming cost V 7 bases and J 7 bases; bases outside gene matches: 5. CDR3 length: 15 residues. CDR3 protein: CASKGLAGVGGELFF. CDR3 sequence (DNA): TGTGCCAGCAAGGGACTAGCGGGAGTAGGCGGGGAGCTGTTTTTT. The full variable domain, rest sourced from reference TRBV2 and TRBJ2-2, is EPEVTQTPSHQVTQMGQEVILRCVPISNHLYFYWYRQILGQKVEFLVSFYNNEISEKSEIFDDQFSVERPDGSNFTLKIRSTKLEDSAMYFCASKGLAGVGGELFFGEGSRLTVL.

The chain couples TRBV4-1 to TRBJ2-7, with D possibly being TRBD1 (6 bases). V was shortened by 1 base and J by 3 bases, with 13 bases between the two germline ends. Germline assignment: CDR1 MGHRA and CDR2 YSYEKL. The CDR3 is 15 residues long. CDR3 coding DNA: TGCGCCAGCAGCCAAGTTCTGGGACAAGGCTACGAGCAGTACTTC. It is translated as CASSQVLGQGYEQYF.

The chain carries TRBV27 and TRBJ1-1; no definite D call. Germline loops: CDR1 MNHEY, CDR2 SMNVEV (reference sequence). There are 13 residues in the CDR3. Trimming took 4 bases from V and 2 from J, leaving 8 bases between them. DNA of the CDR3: TGTGCCAGCAGTTCGTCCCCAAACACTGAAGCTTTCTTT. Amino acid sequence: CASSSSPNTEAFF.

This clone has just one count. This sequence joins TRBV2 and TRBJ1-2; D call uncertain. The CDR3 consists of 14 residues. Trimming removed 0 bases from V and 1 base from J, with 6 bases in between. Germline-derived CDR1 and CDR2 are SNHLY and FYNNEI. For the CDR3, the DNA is TGTGCCAGCAGTGAAGCCGGTAGTAACTATGGCTACACCTTC. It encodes CASSEAGSNYGYTF. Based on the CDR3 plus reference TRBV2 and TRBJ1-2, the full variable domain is EPEVTQTPSHQVTQMGQEVILRCVPISNHLYFYWYRQILGQKVEFLVSFYNNEISEKSEIFDDQFSVERPDGSNFTLKIRSTKLEDSAMYFCASSEAGSNYGYTFGSGTRLTVV.

The CDR3 coding sequence is TGTGCCATCAGTGACCCTCCCGGCTACGAGCAGTACTTC. Encoded protein: CAISDPPGYEQYF. This rearrangement joins TRBV10-3 to TRBJ2-7; no clear D gene. Germline lookup yields CDR1 ENHRY and CDR2 SYGVKD. Deletions cut 3 bases from V and 3 bases from J, with 9 bases between. This CDR3 contains 13 residues.

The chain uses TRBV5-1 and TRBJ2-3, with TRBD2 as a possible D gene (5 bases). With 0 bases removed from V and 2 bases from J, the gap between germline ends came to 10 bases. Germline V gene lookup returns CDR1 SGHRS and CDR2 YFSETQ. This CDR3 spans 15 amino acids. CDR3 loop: CASSLARGDTDTQYF. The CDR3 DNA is TGCGCCAGCAGCTTGGCCCGGGGAGACACAGATACGCAGTATTTT.

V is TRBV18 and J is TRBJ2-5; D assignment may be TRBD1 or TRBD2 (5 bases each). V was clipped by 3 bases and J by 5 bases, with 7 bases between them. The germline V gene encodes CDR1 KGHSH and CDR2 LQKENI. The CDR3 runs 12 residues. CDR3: CASSPWGETQYF. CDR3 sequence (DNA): TGTGCCAGCTCACCCTGGGGGGAGACCCAGTACTTC. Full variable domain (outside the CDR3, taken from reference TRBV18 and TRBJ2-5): NAGVMQNPRHLVRRRGQEARLRCSPMKGHSHVYWYRQLPEEGLKFMVYLQKENIIDESGMPKERFSAEFPKEGPSILRIQQVVRGDSAAYFCASSPWGETQYFGPGTRLLVL.

The CDR3 reads CASSQGNPAGQYF. The CDR3 DNA follows: TGTGCCAGCAGCCAAGGGAACCCGGCGGGGCAGTACTTC. The chain is built from TRBV3-1 (or the pseudogene TRBV3-2) and TRBJ2-7; TRBD2 is a possible D gene (5 bases). Germline CDR1 reads LGHDT; CDR2 reads YNNKEL (reference sequence). V was trimmed by 1 base and J by 9 bases, leaving 13 bases between them. The CDR3 runs to 13 residues.

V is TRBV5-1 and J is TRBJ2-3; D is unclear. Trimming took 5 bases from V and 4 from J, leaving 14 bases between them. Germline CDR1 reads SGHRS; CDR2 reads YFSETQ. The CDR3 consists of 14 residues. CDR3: CASSVVVRADTQYF. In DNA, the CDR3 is TGCGCCAGCAGTGTAGTGGTTAGGGCAGATACGCAGTATTTT. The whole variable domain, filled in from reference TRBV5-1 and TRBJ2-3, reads KAGVTQTPRYLIKTRGQQVTLSCSPISGHRSVSWYQQTPGQGLQFLFEYFSETQRNKGNFPGRFSGRQFSNSRSEMNVSTLELGDSALYLCASSVVVRADTQYFGPGTRLTVL.

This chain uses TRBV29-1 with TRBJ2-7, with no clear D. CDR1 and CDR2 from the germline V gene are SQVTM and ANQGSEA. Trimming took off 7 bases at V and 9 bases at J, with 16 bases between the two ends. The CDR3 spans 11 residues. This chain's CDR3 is CSGLTPGGQYF. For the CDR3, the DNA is TGCAGCGGGTTGACACCTGGTGGGCAGTACTTC.